This T cell receptor beta chain appears in the sequencing data of a study of OX40 agonist ivuxolimab in advanced cancers. Study context: Averaging 60 years in age, with a range of about 20 to 90, the cohort was around 83% male.

Exclusion applied to patients with autoimmune disease history or systemic immunosuppression. The investigators sampled blood at baseline, at cycle 4 day 1, and at cycle 7 day 1. CDR3 size: 17 residues. V trimming: 4 bases; J trimming: 4 bases; junction bases outside the gene matches: 13. Per germline, CDR1 SEHNR and CDR2 FQNEAQ (reference sequence). The data were produced by immunoSEQ multiplex PCR, yet TCRdb's version contains in-frame clones alone and is incomplete. This table has about 30,000 clones, approximately 84% appearing once. This clonotype originated in an adult with an advanced solid tumor such as melanoma, head and neck, liver or kidney cancer. The J gene is TRBJ2-5, the V gene TRBV7-9; 9 bases are shared with TRBD1. The sequencing here drew on CD4+ or CD8+ T cells sorted from blood, taken in a trial of the OX40 agonist ivuxolimab. The CDR3 nucleotides are TGTGCCAGCAGCTCTAGCAGACTTCCGGGACAGGGAGAGACCCAGTACTTC. It specifies CASSSSRLPGQGETQYF.